Following are 16 T cell receptor beta chains from one sample sequenced in a study of shared clonotypes between healthy human individuals. Sequencing was performed with immunoSEQ multiplex PCR; in TCRdb, only in-frame clones are kept and a portion is missing. In the table there are about 470,000 clones, roughly 80% of which are singletons. The sample comprised PBMCs. Receptors were obtained from a woman aged 40 to 50 in good health. Some clones in this sample may be carry-over from other donors' samples.

This chain links TRBV18 with TRBJ2-3; 9 bases match TRBD2. J gave up 2 bases and V 8 bases, and 5 bases lay outside the gene matches. Per the germline V gene, CDR1 is KGHSH and CDR2 is LQKENI. The CDR3 consists of 14 residues. In nucleotides, the CDR3 is TGTGCCAGCCTAGTAGCGGGAGACACAGATACGCAGTATTTT. As protein: CASLVAGDTDTQYF.

The CDR3 sequence is CASSSRGSYEQYF. The CDR3 bases are TGTGCCAGCAGTAGCAGGGGGTCCTACGAGCAGTACTTC. The genes are TRBV6-1 and TRBJ2-7, with 7 bases fitting TRBD1. J lost 1 base, V lost 5 bases, and 2 bases had no gene match. The CDR3 totals 13 residues. Germline CDR1 is MNHNS and CDR2 is SASEGT.

This clone is a singleton in its sample. V is TRBV19 and J is TRBJ2-2, with 7 bases identical to TRBD2. V shed 7 bases, J shed 0 bases, and the junction held 11 bases outside the gene matches. This CDR3 has 17 residues. CDR1 and CDR2 from the germline V gene are LNHDA and SQIVND (reference sequence). CDR3 coding DNA: TGTGCCAGTAAACCCCAAGCGGGGCTGACGAACACCGGGGAGCTGTTTTTT. Its protein product is CASKPQAGLTNTGELFF.

The V and J genes are TRBV5-1 and TRBJ2-3, with 11 bases lining up with TRBD2. This CDR3 contains 16 residues. Germline-derived CDR1 and CDR2 are SGHRS and YFSETQ. Trimming took 3 bases from V and 1 from J; bases not matched to a gene: 4. The CDR3 sequence: CASSSTLAGGTDTQYF. DNA for the CDR3: TGCGCCAGCAGCTCCACACTAGCGGGGGGCACAGATACGCAGTATTTT.

Regarding this clone: This same CDR3 is encoded by further DNA sequences in the sample. V gene TRBV30 combines with J gene TRBJ1-3; D is uncertain. The V end lost 0 bases, the J end lost 0 bases, and 6 bases lay between the germline ends. CDR1 is GTSNPN, CDR2 SVGIG, per germline (reference sequence). The CDR3 runs to 14 residues. CDR3 region: CAWSVGDSGNTIYF. In DNA, the CDR3 is TGTGCCTGGAGTGTCGGGGACTCTGGAAACACCATATATTTT.

The chain uses TRBV18 and TRBJ2-2, with 13 bases lining up with TRBD2. Germline CDR1 reads KGHSH; CDR2 reads LQKENI. With V trimmed by 2 bases and J by 1 base, 1 base remained unmatched. CDR3 length: 17 residues. CDR3 amino acids: CASSPWTSGGNTGELFF. CDR3 nucleotides: TGTGCCAGCTCACCATGGACTAGCGGGGGGAACACCGGGGAGCTGTTTTTT.

Points on this clone: Other DNA sequences in this specimen translate into the identical CDR3. This rearrangement joins TRBV7-9 to TRBJ1-1; D is undetermined. Trimming stripped 6 bases from V and 5 bases from J, with 16 bases between. The CDR3 length is 14 residues. Germline V CDR1 and CDR2: SEHNR, FQNEAQ (reference sequence). CDR3 coding DNA: TGTGCCAGCAGTCTGATCGGGTTAGGGACTGAAGCTTTCTTT. Its translation is CASSLIGLGTEAFF.

This clone has just one count. The sample holds other DNA sequences that translate to the same CDR3. J is TRBJ2-1 and V is TRBV6-5; 13 bases agree with TRBD2. The V and J ends lost 2 bases and 7 bases, in that order; junction bases with no gene match: 2. The germline CDR1 and CDR2 sequences are MNHEY and SVGAGI. The CDR3 extends over 15 amino acids. This CDR3 reads CASSYGLAGVNEQFF. CDR3 nucleotide sequence: TGTGCCAGCAGTTACGGACTAGCGGGAGTTAATGAGCAGTTCTTC.

The rearrangement uses TRBV30 and TRBJ1-5, with D uncertain. This CDR3 is built from 14 residues. V was trimmed by 5 bases and J by 2 bases, leaving 13 bases between them. CDR1 GTSNPN and CDR2 SVGIG come from the germline V gene (reference sequence). CDR3 protein: CAWSRTSRNQPQHF. In DNA, the CDR3 is TGTGCCTGGTCGCGGACGAGTCGCAATCAGCCCCAGCATTTT.

This clone was counted once. This chain links TRBV5-1 with TRBJ2-5, with D possibly TRBD1 on 6 matching bases. Between the trimmed V and J ends, which lost 4 bases and 5 bases, there was a span of 18 bases. Germline CDR1 SGHRS, CDR2 YFSETQ. CDR3 length: 15 residues. The CDR3 loop is CASSLDPGAQETQYF. CDR3 sequence (DNA): TGCGCCAGCAGCCTGGATCCAGGGGCGCAGGAGACCCAGTACTTC.

The chain couples TRBV2 to TRBJ2-3; possibly TRBD1 or TRBD2 for D (5 bases each). The ends were cut back, 1 base at V and 7 bases at J, with 12 bases in the middle. Germline V CDR1 and CDR2: SNHLY, FYNNEI. The CDR3 extends over 14 amino acids. The CDR3 DNA reads as TGTGCCAGCAGTGAAGGGGGGAGACTAAATACGCAGTATTTT. This translates into CASSEGGRLNTQYF.

This chain links TRBV30 with TRBJ1-2; D is perhaps TRBD1 (5 bases). This CDR3 comprises 14 residues. Germline V CDR1 and CDR2: GTSNPN, SVGIG (reference sequence). Between the trimmed V and J ends, which lost 0 bases and 4 bases, there was a span of 12 bases. CDR3 coding DNA: TGTGCCTGGAGTGTGGGGGTCGGGCCCTATGGCTACACCTTC. As protein: CAWSVGVGPYGYTF.

In this sample, this clone turned up many times. Additional DNA sequences in this sample encode the identical CDR3. The rearrangement links TRBV6-4 to TRBJ2-6; D gene unclear. This CDR3 region has 14 residues. CDR1 is MRHNA and CDR2 is SNTAGT in the germline V gene. V dropped 3 bases and J dropped 0 bases, with 3 bases sitting between them. CDR3 in amino acids: CASSEGSGANVLTF. In nucleotides, the CDR3 is TGTGCCAGCAGTGAGGGCTCTGGGGCCAACGTCCTGACTTTC.

The genes are TRBV5-8 and TRBJ2-2, with 7 bases that match TRBD2. Germline V gene lookup returns CDR1 SGHTS and CDR2 YDEGEE. After removal of 4 bases from V and 6 bases from J, the junction contained 6 bases not matched to a gene. This CDR3 is 14 amino acids long. The DNA for the CDR3 is TGTGCCAGCAGCCCTAGACTAGCTCCCGGGGAGCTGTTTTTT. This sequence encodes CASSPRLAPGELFF. Variable domain in full (rest from reference TRBV5-8 and TRBJ2-2): EAGVTQSPTHLIKTRGQQATLRCSPISGHTSVYWYQQALGLGLQFLLWYDEGEERNRGNFPPRFSGRQFPNYSSELNVNALELEDSALYLCASSPRLAPGELFFGEGSRLTVL.

The V gene is TRBV7-9, the J gene TRBJ2-2; no definite D call. The V end was cut by 1 base, the J end by 4 bases, with 7 bases between. The CDR3 consists of 14 residues. Germline CDR1 reads SEHNR; CDR2 reads FQNEAQ (reference sequence). The CDR3 DNA reads as TGTGCCAGCAGCTTAGGCAGGTCCACCGGGGAGCTGTTTTTT. This encodes CASSLGRSTGELFF.

This rearrangement joins TRBV11-2 to TRBJ1-3, with D hard to call. This CDR3 is built from 15 residues. CDR1 SGHAT and CDR2 FQNNGV come from the germline V gene. V lost 3 bases to trimming and J lost 4 bases, with 13 bases between them. The CDR3 spells CASSLWRSTGNTIYF. The CDR3 region has the DNA TGTGCCAGCAGCTTGTGGAGGTCGACAGGAAACACCATATATTTT.